Reported below is one T cell receptor (beta chain). Its specificity is unknown. Universal primer sites and UMIs were introduced during 5'RACE template-switching synthesis of TCR cDNA. TCRdb re-called the 5' RACE reads through MiXCR, storing one row per CDR3 protein. The sample gives around 310,000 distinct CDR3 sequences, less than 4.5% of which show up once; roughly a quarter is in the top ten. The sample originates from a study of T cells after yellow fever vaccination. Turning to the study itself: Where fractions had low cell numbers, libraries were prepared from them with the SMART-Seq v4 Ultra Low Input RNA kit. General study findings and limits: Detected again after the booster were most primary-vaccination clones, at 96% CD4 and more than 70% CD8.

The CDR3 is made up of 12 amino acids. Germline V gene lookup returns CDR1 SQVTM and CDR2 ANQGSEA. V was clipped by 3 bases and J by 6 bases; unmatched bases: 4. Specimen: PBMCs, collected on the day of the yellow fever booster vaccination. This rearrangement joins TRBV29-1 to TRBJ2-7, with 8 bases lining up with TRBD1. This TCR derives from a man aged 18 to 35 who received the YFV17D yellow fever vaccine. CDR3 in amino acids: CSVEDRVGEQYV. The CDR3 coding sequence is TGCAGCGTTGAGGACAGGGTAGGCGAGCAGTACGTC.